This T cell receptor (beta chain) was found in a study of vaccination effects on CD4 cells after COVID-19. Clones were read by immunoSEQ multiplex PCR, and TCRdb kept only the in-frame ones, dropping some. The sample has about 59,000 clones, roughly 80% seen once. The germline V gene encodes CDR1 KGHSH and CDR2 LQKENI. V shed 2 bases and J shed 7 bases, with 15 bases lying between them. The CDR3 is made up of 15 amino acids. Expansion with viral peptide pools was applied to antigen-specific CD4+ T cells by the ViraFEST assay prior to sequencing. Scientists isolated CD4+ T cells after a roughly 9-day culture period ended. BNT162b2 vaccine or mRNA-1273 vaccine was given to participants in two doses. Turning to this clone: Its antigen is unidentified.

The source is a human donor who received a COVID-19 vaccine. The source was CD4+ T cells from PBMCs cultured with HCoV-OC43 spike peptides, collected after COVID-19 vaccination. Subset in this sample: HCoV-OC43 spike overlapping peptide pool stimulation. The chain has TRBV18 and TRBJ2-1; D possibly corresponds to TRBD2 (5 bases). The CDR3: CASSPSMGELNEQFF. In DNA form, the CDR3 reads TGTGCCAGCTCACCATCGATGGGAGAACTGAATGAGCAGTTCTTC.